This entry lists 22 T cell receptor beta chains sequenced from one sample in a study of T-cell memory formation after mild COVID-19. TCRdb called the 5' RACE reads again in MiXCR, with one record for every CDR3 protein. The sample records hundreds of thousands of distinct CDR3 sequences, roughly 25% being singletons. Material: PBMCs or a T cell subset sorted from them (not recorded which). These receptors originate from an adult woman who had mild COVID-19 (a few samples of this study predate the infection). Cell type and time point are not known.

This clonotype was seen only a few times. The V call is TRBV11-2, the J call TRBJ1-2; the D gene is possibly TRBD1 (6 bases). Trimming took off 5 bases at V and 4 bases at J, with 11 bases between the two ends. The germline V gene has CDR1 SGHAT and CDR2 FQNNGV. The CDR3 has 13 residues. CDR3 DNA sequence: TGTGCCAGCAGCGTAGGGGGGGCCTATGGCTACACCTTC. This codes for CASSVGGAYGYTF.

The sample holds a few counts of this clonotype. The rearrangement links TRBV7-3 to TRBJ2-1; possibly TRBD2 for D (7 bases). The ends were cut back, 5 bases at V and 3 bases at J, with 17 bases in the middle. The CDR3 extends over 16 amino acids. CDR1 is SGHTA, CDR2 FQGTGA, per germline. CDR3 loop: CASSPRGGGFYNEQFF. CDR3 coding DNA: TGTGCCAGCAGCCCTAGAGGGGGGGGATTCTACAATGAGCAGTTCTTC.

This clonotype was recorded a few times. V is TRBV14 and J is TRBJ2-5; possible D gene TRBD2, 6 bases. Germline V CDR1 and CDR2: SGHDN, FVKESK. V lost 1 base, J lost 1 base, and 10 bases lay in between. CDR3 length: 15 amino acids. DNA of the CDR3: TGTGCCAGCAGCCAAGGCAGGAGGGTCCAAGAGACCCAGTACTTC. This encodes CASSQGRRVQETQYF.

The V gene is TRBV2, the J gene TRBJ1-5; 7 positions match TRBD1. J was trimmed by 0 bases and V by 1 base; bases with no gene match: 6. CDR1 and CDR2 (germline): SNHLY, FYNNEI. The CDR3 sequence is 17 residues long. CDR3 amino acids: CASSEDGQDYSNQPQHF. CDR3 DNA: TGTGCCAGCAGTGAAGATGGACAGGACTATAGCAATCAGCCCCAGCATTTT. Drawing the rest from reference TRBV2 and TRBJ1-5, the complete variable domain is EPEVTQTPSHQVTQMGQEVILRCVPISNHLYFYWYRQILGQKVEFLVSFYNNEISEKSEIFDDQFSVERPDGSNFTLKIRSTKLEDSAMYFCASSEDGQDYSNQPQHFGDGTRLSIL.

In its sample, this clonotype was seen many times. The chain carries TRBV20-1 and TRBJ1-5; TRBD1 matches 12 bases. Germline loops: CDR1 DFQATT, CDR2 SNEGSKA (reference sequence). With 1 base clipped from V and 2 bases from J, the junction kept 12 bases outside the gene matches. The CDR3 is made up of 19 amino acids. In DNA, the CDR3 is TGCAGTGCTAGAGGACCCGGGACAGGGGGCCCTACTCGCAATCAGCCCCAGCATTTT. Its translation is CSARGPGTGGPTRNQPQHF.

The rearrangement uses TRBV12-3 or TRBV12-4 and TRBJ1-1, with D hard to call. CDR3 length equals 14 residues. Trimming removed 3 bases from V and 1 base from J, with 9 bases in between. The CDR3 nucleotides are TGTGCCAGCAGTTTCTCAGGCCGGAACACTGAAGCTTTCTTT. Its translation is CASSFSGRNTEAFF.

The genes are TRBV24-1 and TRBJ1-5, with unresolved D. Trimming shortened V by 9 bases and J by 2 bases, and 10 bases separated the two germline ends. The germline V gene encodes CDR1 KGHDR and CDR2 SFDVKD. The CDR3 has 13 amino acids. CDR3 amino acids: CATETARNQPQHF. The CDR3 nucleotides read TGTGCCACCGAGACGGCGCGCAATCAGCCCCAGCATTTT.

CDR3 coding DNA: TGTGCTAGTGCAGCGTACGGGACAGGGCACTACAATGAGCAGTTCTTC. This translates into CASAAYGTGHYNEQFF. J is TRBJ2-1 and V is TRBV12-5; 9 bases line up with TRBD1. Unmatched junction bases numbered 10, after V lost 7 bases and J lost 3 bases. CDR1 is LGHNT and CDR2 is FRNRAP in the germline V gene. There are 16 residues in the CDR3.

The genes are TRBV5-5 and TRBJ1-2; D is unresolved. CDR1 is SGHKS and CDR2 is YYEKEE in the germline V gene (reference sequence). The V end was cut by 4 bases, the J end by 6 bases, with 13 bases between. The CDR3 sequence is 13 residues long. This chain's CDR3 is CASSPREDDGYTF. In nucleotides, the CDR3 is TGTGCCAGCAGCCCGAGGGAGGACGATGGCTACACCTTC. Based on the CDR3 plus reference TRBV5-5 and TRBJ1-2, the full variable domain is DAGVTQSPTHLIKTRGQQVTLRCSPISGHKSVSWYQQVLGQGPQFIFQYYEKEERGRGNFPDRFSARQFPNYSSELNVNALLLGDSALYLCASSPREDDGYTFGSGTRLTVV.

This chain uses TRBV28 with TRBJ1-5; D may be TRBD1 (6 bases). There are 15 residues in the CDR3. V was trimmed by 7 bases and J by 4 bases, leaving 17 bases between them. Germline CDR1 reads MDHEN; CDR2 reads SYDVKM. The chain's CDR3 is CASTVGGERNQPQHF. CDR3 coding DNA: TGTGCCAGCACCGTAGGGGGGGAACGGAATCAGCCCCAGCATTTT.

This clonotype was counted once. V usage is TRBV5-1 and J usage is TRBJ2-1, with 10 positions matching TRBD1. Looked up from germline, CDR1 is SGHRS and CDR2 is YFSETQ. The CDR3 is 16 amino acids. V lost 2 bases, J lost 6 bases, and 8 bases stayed unmatched. As DNA, the CDR3 is TGCGCCAGCAGCTTCACCGGGACAGGGGTCCCCAATGAGCAGTTCTTC. It translates to CASSFTGTGVPNEQFF.

A few counts support this clonotype. V gene TRBV6-1 combines with J gene TRBJ1-2; D remains unclear. The V gene's germline CDR1 is MNHNS and CDR2 SASEGT. V was clipped by 3 bases and J by 8 bases, with 19 bases between them. CDR3 size: 15 residues. The CDR3 DNA reads as TGTGCCAGCAGTGACACTATCTACGACCGGGCGGGCTACACCTTC. Translation gives CASSDTIYDRAGYTF.

This clonotype has more than one count but fewer than ten. V usage is TRBV6-5 and J usage is TRBJ2-7; no definite D call. With 0 bases removed from V and 1 base from J, the gap between germline ends came to 7 bases. This CDR3 is 14 amino acids long. The germline gives CDR1 MNHEY, CDR2 SVGAGI. This CDR3 is CASSYSGSSYEQYF. In DNA form, the CDR3 reads TGTGCCAGCAGTTACTCGGGCAGTTCCTACGAGCAGTACTTC.

This clonotype came up a few times. V gene TRBV24-1 combines with J gene TRBJ2-5; 8 bases map to TRBD2. V shed 8 bases and J 5 bases; nucleotides not matched to a gene: 9. The CDR3 covers 14 residues. Germline loops: CDR1 KGHDR, CDR2 SFDVKD. As DNA, the CDR3 is TGTGCCACCATGTCAGCGGGAGTATCGGAGACCCAGTACTTC. The encoded protein is CATMSAGVSETQYF.

The chain recombines TRBV20-1 with TRBJ2-1; 9 bases match TRBD1. V shed 6 bases and J 5 bases; nucleotides not matched to a gene: 14. The CDR3 runs 16 residues. Germline loops: CDR1 DFQATT, CDR2 SNEGSKA (reference sequence). The CDR3 DNA reads as TGCAGTGCCAACGGCCCCCGGGACAGGGAGAACAATGAGCAGTTCTTC. This translates into CSANGPRDRENNEQFF.

The chain combines TRBV12-3 or TRBV12-4 with TRBJ2-5, with 10 bases identical to TRBD2. This CDR3 is built from 17 residues. The V and J ends lost 6 bases and 5 bases, in that order; junction bases with no gene match: 15. DNA of the CDR3: TGTGCCAGCAGCCCCCTGTTTAGCGGGGGGAATTTGGAGACCCAGTACTTC. Encoded protein: CASSPLFSGGNLETQYF.

This clonotype was observed a few times. V gene TRBV4-2 combines with J gene TRBJ2-3; D is unresolved. Germline loops: CDR1 LGHNA, CDR2 YNFKEQ. The V gene lost 0 bases and the J gene lost 2 bases, with 6 bases spanning the gap. The CDR3 covers 14 residues. The CDR3 region has the DNA TGTGCCAGCAGCCAAGACAGGCCCACAGATACGCAGTATTTT. Translated, it gives CASSQDRPTDTQYF.

A single count supports this clonotype. This sequence joins TRBV18 and TRBJ1-5, with D perhaps TRBD1 (5 bases). CDR3 length: 14 residues. Trimming shortened V by 4 bases and J by 4 bases, and 11 bases separated the two germline ends. Per the germline V gene, CDR1 is KGHSH and CDR2 is LQKENI. The CDR3: CASSRGTANQPQHF. CDR3 bases: TGTGCCAGCTCACGGGGGACCGCGAATCAGCCCCAGCATTTT.

The chain links TRBV2 to TRBJ1-2; 7 positions match TRBD1. Germline V lookup: CDR1 SNHLY, CDR2 FYNNEI. This CDR3 has 14 amino acids. V lost 7 bases, J lost 4 bases, and 9 bases stayed unmatched. The CDR3 region is CASNPRPGGYGYTF. DNA for the CDR3: TGTGCCAGCAACCCCCGGCCAGGGGGCTATGGCTACACCTTC.

In its sample, this clonotype was seen a few times. The V and J genes are TRBV7-2 and TRBJ2-5; 7 nucleotides agree with TRBD2. Per germline, CDR1 SGHTA and CDR2 FQGNSA. This CDR3 has 17 amino acids. J lost 1 base, V lost 4 bases, and 12 bases had no gene match. DNA for the CDR3: TGTGCCAGCAGCTCACCAGCGGGGAGGATGCGCCAAGAGACCCAGTACTTC. Amino acid sequence: CASSSPAGRMRQETQYF.

This clonotype was counted a few times. The rearrangement uses TRBV9 and TRBJ2-7, with D perhaps matching TRBD2 (5 bases). The CDR3 contains 16 residues. CDR1 is SGDLS, CDR2 YYNGEE, per germline. Trimming removed 0 bases from V and 0 bases from J, with 13 bases in between. The CDR3 is CASSVGGSAGSYEQYF. Here the CDR3 DNA reads TGTGCCAGCAGCGTAGGAGGGTCGGCGGGCTCCTACGAGCAGTACTTC.

J is TRBJ2-7 and V is TRBV3-1, with D hard to call. Germline V gene sequence: CDR1 LGHDT, CDR2 YNNKEL (reference sequence). The CDR3 length is 15 residues. The V end was cut by 1 base, the J end by 2 bases, with 12 bases between. The CDR3 sequence: CASSQVGVLPYEQYF. The CDR3 DNA is TGTGCCAGCAGCCAAGTGGGCGTTCTACCCTACGAGCAGTACTTC.